These 2 T cell receptor beta chains came from one sample sequenced in a study of beta chain features in type 1 diabetes. Expressed TCRB transcripts were sequenced because the entire RNA isolate underwent reverse transcription. Generated by immunoSEQ multiplex PCR, the TCRdb table keeps only in-frame clones and is missing some. Of under 300,000 clones in the sample, approximately 25% were seen once. Their recognized antigens are unknown. Whole-study results and caveats: Researchers report that Type 1 diabetes patients had moderately but significantly shorter TCRB CDR3s across all four CD4+ subsets.

Sequencing was carried out using naive CD4+ T cells from blood. All receptors come from a woman aged 30 to 39 with type 1 diabetes.

This clone was counted only a few times. The chain links TRBV4-1 to TRBJ2-1; 16 bases fit TRBD2. The CDR3 runs to 17 residues. The ends lost 2 bases at V and 15 bases at J; junction bases unmatched: 13. Germline lookup yields CDR1 MGHRA and CDR2 YSYEKL. The CDR3: CASSQPTRGLAGGPRFF. The CDR3 nucleotides are TGCGCCAGCAGCCAACCAACCCGGGGACTAGCGGGAGGGCCGCGGTTCTTC.

The chain has TRBV4-2 and TRBJ2-7, with 7 bases aligning to TRBD2. Germline CDR1 LGHNA, CDR2 YNFKEQ. J gave up 0 bases and V 1 base, and 6 bases lay outside the gene matches. The CDR3 covers 16 residues. CDR3 loop: CASSQAAAGISYEQYF. The CDR3, as DNA: TGTGCCAGCAGCCAAGCCGCAGCGGGGATCTCCTACGAGCAGTACTTC.